The rows below give T cell receptor beta chains drawn from one sample of a study of T cell changes during pregnancy in multiple sclerosis. Profiled with immunoSEQ multiplex PCR; TCRdb holds only in-frame clones, not every one. In the table there are approximately 92,000 clones, approximately 93% of which are singletons. The sequenced sample was peripheral blood, obtained after pregnancy. These receptors were obtained from a female donor with multiple sclerosis, enrolled in a pregnancy study. Each CDR3 is given with its conserved first and last residue. A D gene is named only where the DNA matches it firmly.

TRBD1 | TRBJ2-2 | TRBV5-6 | TGTGCCAGCAGCTTACTCGGACAGGGCACCGGGGAGCTGTTTTTT | CASSLLGQGTGELFF
. | TRBJ1-5 | TRBV4-1 | TGCGCCAGCAGCCCCGCGGGTGGGCAGCCCCAGCATTTT | CASSPAGGQPQHF
TRBD2 | TRBJ2-3 | TRBV25-1 | TGTGCCAGCAGTGATCGGGAAACACTAGCGGGAGCTGGAGATACGCAGTATTTT | CASSDRETLAGAGDTQYF
. | TRBJ1-3 | TRBV27 | TGTGCCAGCCTTCCCCCCCTGAGCTCTGGAAACACCATATATTTT | CASLPPLSSGNTIYF
TRBD2 | TRBJ2-7 | TRBV7-9 | TGTGCCAGCAGCCCTCAAGCGGGATCCTACGAGCAGTACTTC | CASSPQAGSYEQYF
. | TRBJ2-5 | TRBV18 | TGTGCCAGCTCCCTCGGGACTCCCCGGTCAGAGACCCAGTACTTC | CASSLGTPRSETQYF
. | TRBJ2-7 | TRBV27 | TGTGCCAGCAGTTGGCAGCGCCCCTACGAGCAGTACTTC | CASSWQRPYEQYF
. | TRBJ1-4 | TRBV18 | TGTGCCAGCTCACCACCGGGGCGGATCCGGGAAAAACTGTTTTTT | CASSPPGRIREKLFF
TRBD1 | TRBJ2-7 | TRBV5-1 | TGCGCCAGCAGCTCTGGGATAGGGGACAGGGTACCCGAGCAGTACTTC | CASSSGIGDRVPEQYF
. | TRBJ2-3 | TRBV10-1 | TGCGCCAGCAGCCGCGGTAGCGCAGATACGCAGTATTTT | CASSRGSADTQYF
. | TRBJ2-5 | TRBV10-2 | TGCGCCAGCAGTGAACGAGACAGGCTCCAAGAGACCCAGTACTTC | CASSERDRLQETQYF
. | TRBJ2-1 | TRBV5-1 | TGCGCCAGCAGCGATCCTTCGCGGGACCTCTACAATGAGCAGTTCTTC | CASSDPSRDLYNEQFF
. | TRBJ2-2 | TRBV10-3 | TGTGCCATCAGTGATCCGGAGGCAGAACTGGACACCGGGGAGCTGTTTTTT | CAISDPEAELDTGELFF